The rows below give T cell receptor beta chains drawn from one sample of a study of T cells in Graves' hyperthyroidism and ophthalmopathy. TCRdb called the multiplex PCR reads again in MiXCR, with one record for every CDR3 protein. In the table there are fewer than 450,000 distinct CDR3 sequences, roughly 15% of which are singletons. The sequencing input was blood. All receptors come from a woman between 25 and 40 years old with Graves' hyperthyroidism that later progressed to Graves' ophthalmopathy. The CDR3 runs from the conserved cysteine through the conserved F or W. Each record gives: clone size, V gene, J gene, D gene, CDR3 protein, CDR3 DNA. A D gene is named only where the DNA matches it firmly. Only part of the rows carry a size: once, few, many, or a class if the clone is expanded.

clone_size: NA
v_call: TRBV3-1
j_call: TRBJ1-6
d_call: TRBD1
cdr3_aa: CASSQALGGGGSPLHF
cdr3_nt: TGTGCCAGCAGCCAAGCATTAGGGGGCGGCGGTTCACCCCTCCACTTT

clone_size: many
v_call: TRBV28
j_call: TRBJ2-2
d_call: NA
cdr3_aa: CASSLYPALDTGELFF
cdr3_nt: TGTGCCAGCAGTTTATATCCAGCGTTGGACACCGGGGAGCTGTTTTTT

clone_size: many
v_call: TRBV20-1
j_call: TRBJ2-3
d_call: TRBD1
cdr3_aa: CSASDRGLTHTDTQYF
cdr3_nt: TGCAGTGCGAGTGACAGGGGCCTTACTCACACAGATACGCAGTATTTT

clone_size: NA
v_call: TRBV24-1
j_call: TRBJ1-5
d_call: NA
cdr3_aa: CATSDAGWPQHF
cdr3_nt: TGTGCCACCAGTGATGCAGGGTGGCCCCAGCATTTT

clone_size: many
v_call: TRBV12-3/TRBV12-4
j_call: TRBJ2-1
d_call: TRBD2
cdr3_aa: CASSDWSGGENNEQFF
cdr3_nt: TGTGCCAGCAGTGACTGGAGCGGGGGGGAAAATAATGAGCAGTTCTTC

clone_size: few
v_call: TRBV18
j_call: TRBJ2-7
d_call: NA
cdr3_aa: CASSPSDWFGEQYF
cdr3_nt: TGTGCCAGCTCACCGAGCGATTGGTTCGGCGAGCAGTACTTC

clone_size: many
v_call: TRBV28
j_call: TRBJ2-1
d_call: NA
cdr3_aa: CASSFVGGGYNEQFF
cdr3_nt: TGTGCCAGCAGTTTCGTTGGGGGAGGCTACAATGAGCAGTTCTTC

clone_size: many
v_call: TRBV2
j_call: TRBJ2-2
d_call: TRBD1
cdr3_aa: CAHQLGQANTGELFF
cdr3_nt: TGTGCCCATCAACTAGGACAGGCGAACACCGGGGAGCTGTTTTTT

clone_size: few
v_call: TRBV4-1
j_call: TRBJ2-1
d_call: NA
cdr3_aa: CASSQTQGYNEQFF
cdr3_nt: TGCGCCAGCAGCCAGACCCAGGGCTACAATGAGCAGTTCTTC

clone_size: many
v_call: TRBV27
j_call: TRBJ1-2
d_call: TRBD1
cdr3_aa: CASSLQGNYGYTF
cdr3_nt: TGTGCCAGCAGCCTACAGGGGAACTATGGCTACACCTTC

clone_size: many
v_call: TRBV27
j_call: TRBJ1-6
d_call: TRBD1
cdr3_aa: CASSFKTGLNSPLHF
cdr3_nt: TGTGCCAGCAGTTTTAAGACAGGGCTCAATTCACCCCTCCACTTT

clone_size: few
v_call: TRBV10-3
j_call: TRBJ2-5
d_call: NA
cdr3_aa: CAIKPTGALGETQYF
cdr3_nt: TGTGCCATCAAACCCACGGGGGCGCTCGGAGAGACCCAGTACTTC

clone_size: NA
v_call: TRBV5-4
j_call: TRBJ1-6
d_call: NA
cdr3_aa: CASSAGTENSPLHF
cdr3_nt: TGTGCCAGCAGCGCCGGGACGGAGAATTCACCCCTCCACTTT

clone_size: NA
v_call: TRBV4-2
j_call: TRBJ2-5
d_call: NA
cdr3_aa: CASSPLAGSELYQETQYF
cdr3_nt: TGTGCCAGCAGCCCCCTCGCCGGCTCAGAGCTATACCAAGAGACCCAGTACTTC

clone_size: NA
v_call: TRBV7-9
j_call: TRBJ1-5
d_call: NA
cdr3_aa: CASSTADQPQHF
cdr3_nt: TGTGCCAGCAGCACAGCGGATCAGCCCCAGCATTTT

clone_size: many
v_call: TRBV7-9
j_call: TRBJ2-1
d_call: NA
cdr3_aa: CASSLRRASDNEQFF
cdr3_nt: TGTGCCAGCAGCTTACGAAGGGCCTCGGACAATGAGCAGTTCTTC

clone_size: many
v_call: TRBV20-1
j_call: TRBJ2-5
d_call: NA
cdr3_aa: CSATNPRTTQETQYF
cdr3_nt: TGCAGTGCTACTAACCCGCGGACGACCCAAGAGACCCAGTACTTC

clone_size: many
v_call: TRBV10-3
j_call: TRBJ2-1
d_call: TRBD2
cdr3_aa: CAISGRTSGSDEQFF
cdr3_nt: TGTGCCATCAGTGGACGGACTAGCGGGAGCGATGAGCAGTTCTTC

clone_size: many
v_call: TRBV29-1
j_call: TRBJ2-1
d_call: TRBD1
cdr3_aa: CSTRRDRGLNEQFF
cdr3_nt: TGCAGCACACGTCGGGACAGGGGGCTCAATGAGCAGTTCTTC

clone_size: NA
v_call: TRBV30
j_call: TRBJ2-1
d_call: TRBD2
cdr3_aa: CAWTPLAGGSGNEQFF
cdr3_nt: TGTGCCTGGACGCCACTAGCGGGAGGGTCAGGGAATGAGCAGTTCTTC

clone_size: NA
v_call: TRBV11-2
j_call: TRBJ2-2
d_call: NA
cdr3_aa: CASSYGAGVDTGELFF
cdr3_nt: TGTGCCAGCAGCTATGGGGCAGGAGTTGACACCGGGGAGCTGTTTTTT

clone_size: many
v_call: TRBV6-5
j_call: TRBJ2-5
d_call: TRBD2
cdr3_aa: CASSYSAGVGETQYF
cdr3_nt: TGTGCCAGCAGTTACTCCGCGGGGGTGGGAGAGACCCAGTACTTC